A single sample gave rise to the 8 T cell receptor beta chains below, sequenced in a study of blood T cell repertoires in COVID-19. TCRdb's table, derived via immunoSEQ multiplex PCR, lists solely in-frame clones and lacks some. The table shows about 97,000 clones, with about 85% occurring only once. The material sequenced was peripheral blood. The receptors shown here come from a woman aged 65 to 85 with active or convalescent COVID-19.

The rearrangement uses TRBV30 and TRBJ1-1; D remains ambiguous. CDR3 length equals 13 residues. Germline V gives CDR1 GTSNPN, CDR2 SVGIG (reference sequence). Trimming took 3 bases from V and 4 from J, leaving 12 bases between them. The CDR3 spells CAWSPQSGTEAFF. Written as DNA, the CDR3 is TGTGCCTGGAGCCCCCAATCGGGCACTGAAGCTTTCTTT.

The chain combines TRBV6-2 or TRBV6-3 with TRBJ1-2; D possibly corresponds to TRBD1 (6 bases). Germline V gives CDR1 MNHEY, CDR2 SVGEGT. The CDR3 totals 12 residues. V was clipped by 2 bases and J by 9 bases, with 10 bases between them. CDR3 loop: CASSYPDRRYTF. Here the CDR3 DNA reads TGTGCCAGCAGTTACCCGGACAGACGCTACACCTTC.

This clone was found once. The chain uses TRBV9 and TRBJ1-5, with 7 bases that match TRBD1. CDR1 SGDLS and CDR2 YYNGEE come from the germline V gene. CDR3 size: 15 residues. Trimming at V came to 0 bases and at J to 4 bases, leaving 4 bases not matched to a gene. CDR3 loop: CASSVEGGRNQPQHF. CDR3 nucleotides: TGTGCCAGCAGCGTAGAAGGGGGCCGTAATCAGCCCCAGCATTTT.

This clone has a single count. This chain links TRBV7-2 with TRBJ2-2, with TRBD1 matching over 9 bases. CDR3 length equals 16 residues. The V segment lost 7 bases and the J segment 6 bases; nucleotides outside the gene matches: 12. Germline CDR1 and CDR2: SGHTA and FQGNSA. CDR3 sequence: CASTFRQGVGAGELFF. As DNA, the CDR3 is TGTGCCAGCACCTTCAGACAGGGGGTGGGAGCCGGGGAGCTGTTTTTT.

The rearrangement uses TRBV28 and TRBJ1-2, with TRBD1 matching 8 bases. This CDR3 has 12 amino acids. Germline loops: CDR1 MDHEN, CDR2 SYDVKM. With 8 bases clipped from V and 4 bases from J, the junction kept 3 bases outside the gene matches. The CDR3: CASQDRAYGYTF. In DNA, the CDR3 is TGTGCCAGCCAGGACAGGGCCTATGGCTACACCTTC.

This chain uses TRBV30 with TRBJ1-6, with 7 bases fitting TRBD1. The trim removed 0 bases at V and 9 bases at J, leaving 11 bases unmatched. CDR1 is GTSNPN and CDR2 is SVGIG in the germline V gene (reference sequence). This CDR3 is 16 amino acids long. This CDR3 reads CAWSVHAGQDGSPLHF. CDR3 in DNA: TGTGCCTGGAGTGTACATGCCGGACAGGACGGTTCACCCCTCCACTTT.

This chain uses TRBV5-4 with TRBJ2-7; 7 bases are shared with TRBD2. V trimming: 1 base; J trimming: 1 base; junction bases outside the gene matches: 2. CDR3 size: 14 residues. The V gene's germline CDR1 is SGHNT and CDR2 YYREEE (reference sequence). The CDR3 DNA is TGTGCCAGCAGCTTGCAGCGGGGATCCTACGAGCAGTACTTC. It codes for CASSLQRGSYEQYF.

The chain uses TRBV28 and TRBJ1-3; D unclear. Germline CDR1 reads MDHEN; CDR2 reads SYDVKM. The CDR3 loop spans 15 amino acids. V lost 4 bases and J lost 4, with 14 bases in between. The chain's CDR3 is CASSSLPDTGNTIYF. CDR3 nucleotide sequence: TGTGCCAGCAGTTCCTTGCCAGACACAGGAAACACCATATATTTT.